The 8 T cell receptor beta chains in this list originate from one sample, sequenced in a study of CD8+CD57+ T cells in acquired aplastic anemia. The sequenced patients had an expansion of CD8+CD57+ cells seen by flow cytometry. CDR3 and TCR beta VDJ profiling relied on a genomic DNA template. TCRdb called the reads again in MiXCR, with one record for every CDR3 protein. The sample carries 150,000 to 200,000 distinct CDR3 sequences, 40% to 50% recorded once. Sequenced material: sorted CD4+, CD8+, or CD8+CD57+ T cells (not recorded which) from PBMCs. The receptors stem from a human donor with aplastic anemia.

Remarks on this clonotype: A single base separates this from a much larger clone, so it may be a read error. The chain uses TRBV11-2 and TRBJ2-7, with D perhaps being TRBD1 or TRBD2 (5 bases each). Germline CDR1 reads SGHAT; CDR2 reads FQNNGV. Trimming removed 6 bases at V and 3 bases at J, with 18 bases between. The CDR3 is 15 residues long. The CDR3 here is CASSPSGGRNYEQYF. The CDR3 bases are TGTGCCAGCAGTCCATCTGGGGGAAGGAACTACGAGCAGTACTTC.

This clonotype was seen ten or more times. This chain links TRBV19 with TRBJ1-6, with D unresolved. Per germline, CDR1 LNHDA and CDR2 SQIVND (reference sequence). This CDR3 comprises 13 residues. Between the trimmed V and J ends, which lost 5 bases and 10 bases, there was a span of 12 bases. The CDR3 region is CASSLTEGSPLHF. The CDR3 nucleotides are TGTGCCAGTAGTCTCACGGAAGGATCACCCCTCCACTTT.

This clonotype was observed a single time. The chain combines TRBV19 with TRBJ1-5, with a weak D call TRBD1 (5 bases). CDR1 LNHDA and CDR2 SQIVND come from the germline V gene (reference sequence). V lost 8 bases, J lost 0 bases, and 14 bases lay in between. The CDR3 has 15 residues. The CDR3 DNA is TGTGCCAGTGTTGACCTAGGGGATAGCAATCAGCCCCAGCATTTT. Translation gives CASVDLGDSNQPQHF. The full variable domain, in which reference TRBV19 and TRBJ1-5 provide the parts outside the CDR3, is DGGITQSPKYLFRKEGQNVTLSCEQNLNHDAMYWYRQDPGQGLRLIYYSQIVNDFQKGDIAEGYSVSREKKESFPLTVTSAQKNPTAFYLCASVDLGDSNQPQHFGDGTRLSIL.

This clonotype was seen a few times. This chain connects TRBV12-3 or TRBV12-4 to TRBJ2-3, with 10 nucleotides matching TRBD2. The CDR3 spans 16 residues. The junction had 7 bases not matched to a gene; V was cut back by 6 bases and J by 1 base. The CDR3 sequence is CASSSLGLAGTDTQYF. CDR3 coding DNA: TGTGCCAGCAGCTCCCTCGGACTAGCGGGCACAGATACGCAGTATTTT.

There are many counts of this clonotype. V is TRBV9 and J is TRBJ1-2, with D hard to call. Trimming pared 1 base from V and 5 bases from J, leaving 9 bases between. This CDR3 contains 13 residues. Germline V lookup: CDR1 SGDLS, CDR2 YYNGEE. CDR3 loop: CASSVQSGYGYTF. The CDR3 nucleotides are TGTGCCAGCAGCGTACAGTCCGGGTATGGCTACACCTTC.

The table lists this clonotype with a few counts. The chain combines TRBV9 with TRBJ1-2, with 7 bases that match TRBD1. Trimming removed 3 bases from V and 4 bases from J; junction bases left unmatched: 21. The germline CDR1 and CDR2 sequences are SGDLS and YYNGEE. The CDR3 has 19 residues. CDR3 region: CASSGYKNTGALGAYGYTF. CDR3 sequence (DNA): TGTGCCAGCAGCGGATACAAGAATACAGGGGCCCTGGGGGCCTATGGCTACACCTTC.

The chain recombines TRBV19 with TRBJ1-1; D is undetermined. CDR1 is LNHDA, CDR2 SQIVND, per germline (reference sequence). V lost 2 bases and J lost 1, with 8 bases in between. The CDR3 has 14 residues. The CDR3 nucleotides are TGTGCCAGTAGTATACTAGACCCGAACACTGAAGCTTTCTTT. It specifies CASSILDPNTEAFF.

V gene TRBV15 combines with J gene TRBJ1-2, with 10 bases aligning to TRBD1. Trimming at V came to 3 bases and at J to 4 bases, leaving 5 bases not matched to a gene. Germline V lookup: CDR1 LNHNV, CDR2 YYDKDF (reference sequence). The length of the CDR3 is 15 residues. In DNA form, the CDR3 reads TGTGCCACCAGCAGGGATCGGACAGGGGGCTATGGCTACACCTTC. This sequence encodes CATSRDRTGGYGYTF.